The 28 T cell receptor beta chains reported below all come from one sample, sequenced in a study of regulatory T cells in long-lasting Graves disease. iRepertoire HTBI primers and Arm-PCR of CDR3 regions built TCR beta libraries. Via MiXCR, TCRdb re-called the multiplex PCR reads, giving one row per CDR3 protein. The table lists a few hundred thousand distinct CDR3 sequences, 20% to 25% of them singletons, with about 29% in the top ten. Time point reported: persistent/refractory GD, antithyroid drugs over 5 years with positive TRAb. The TCR library was made from RNA extracted from PBMCs. This material consisted of peripheral blood mononuclear cells (PBMCs), taken when the disease was refractory, from a patient treated with antithyroid drugs. These receptors came from a woman aged 35 to 49 with Graves disease.

V and J are TRBV2 and TRBJ2-5; D remains ambiguous. The CDR3 is made up of 13 amino acids. CDR1 and CDR2 from the germline V gene are SNHLY and FYNNEI. V lost 6 bases to trimming and J lost 5 bases, with 13 bases between them. This chain's CDR3 is CASSLSFSETQYF. In DNA, the CDR3 is TGTGCCAGCAGCTTGAGTTTTAGTGAGACCCAGTACTTC.

This clonotype was seen at least ten times. This chain links TRBV28 with TRBJ2-7; the D gene could be TRBD1 or TRBD2 (8 bases each). Germline CDR1 MDHEN, CDR2 SYDVKM. There are 15 residues in the CDR3. V lost 6 bases and J 3 bases, leaving 18 bases between the germline ends. CDR3 bases: TGTGCCAGCAGCTCGGGAGGGACAGGCTACTACGAGCAGTACTTC. It translates to CASSSGGTGYYEQYF.

The chain joins TRBV12-3 or TRBV12-4 to TRBJ1-1, with D maybe TRBD1 (6 bases). This CDR3 is built from 14 residues. V lost 8 bases and J 6 bases, leaving 19 bases between the germline ends. CDR3 protein: CASSPGKDRPEAFF. CDR3 in DNA: TGTGCCAGCTCACCGGGGAAGGACAGACCTGAAGCTTTCTTT.

This clonotype appeared many times. V is TRBV15 and J is TRBJ2-7; TRBD1 matches at 10 bases. The V and J ends lost 0 bases and 2 bases, in that order; junction bases with no gene match: 4. The CDR3 has 16 residues. Looked up from germline, CDR1 is LNHNV and CDR2 is YYDKDF (reference sequence). The DNA for the CDR3 is TGTGCCACCAGCAGAGATTTGGGGACAGGGGCCTACGAGCAGTACTTC. This codes for CATSRDLGTGAYEQYF.

The chain couples TRBV29-1 to TRBJ2-1, with D tentatively TRBD2 (6 bases). Deletions cut 6 bases from V and 0 bases from J, with 24 bases between. Germline loops: CDR1 SQVTM, CDR2 ANQGSEA. This CDR3 comprises 18 residues. The CDR3 sequence: CSVLPAAGTSRSYNEQFF. The DNA of the CDR3 is TGCAGCGTCCTCCCCGCTGCCGGGACTTCCCGCTCCTACAATGAGCAGTTCTTC.

The rearrangement uses TRBV4-2 and TRBJ1-5; 7 nucleotides agree with TRBD1. With V trimmed by 2 bases and J by 0 bases, 1 base remained unmatched. The CDR3 covers 15 residues. Germline V gene sequence: CDR1 LGHNA, CDR2 YNFKEQ. The CDR3 coding sequence is TGTGCCAGCAGCCAAACAGGGGTTAGCAATCAGCCCCAGCATTTT. It is translated as CASSQTGVSNQPQHF.

This clonotype was observed many times. V and J are TRBV28 and TRBJ2-7; D gene uncertain. V was trimmed by 5 bases and J by 2 bases, leaving 16 bases between them. The V gene's germline CDR1 is MDHEN and CDR2 SYDVKM. The CDR3 length is 15 residues. For the CDR3, the DNA is TGTGCCAGCAGTCCTCTTCCGGAAACGGCCTACGAGCAGTACTTC. It translates to CASSPLPETAYEQYF. Together with reference TRBV28 and TRBJ2-7, the CDR3 gives the full variable domain: DVKVTQSSRYLVKRTGEKVFLECVQDMDHENMFWYRQDPGLGLRLIYFSYDVKMKEKGDIPEGYSVSREKKERFSLILESASTNQTSMYLCASSPLPETAYEQYFGPGTRLTVT.

This clonotype was counted between two and nine times. This chain links TRBV7-8 with TRBJ2-7, with TRBD2 matching 10 bases. The CDR3 is made up of 15 amino acids. With V trimmed by 3 bases and J by 5 bases, 7 bases remained unmatched. Germline CDR1 is SGHVS and CDR2 is FQNEAQ. CDR3 loop: CASSFLAGGGDEQYF. Here the CDR3 DNA reads TGTGCCAGCAGCTTCTTAGCGGGAGGCGGTGACGAGCAGTACTTC.

The rearrangement joins TRBV28 to TRBJ2-3, with D unclear. Germline V gene sequence: CDR1 MDHEN, CDR2 SYDVKM. V was pared by 2 bases and J by 2 bases, with 14 bases between. The CDR3 spans 16 residues. CDR3 in DNA: TGTGCCAGCAGTTTAAGCCAGCTCACTTCCACAGATACGCAGTATTTT. Protein: CASSLSQLTSTDTQYF.

This clonotype was counted only a few times. V gene TRBV7-9 combines with J gene TRBJ1-3; D is unclear. CDR1 SEHNR and CDR2 FQNEAQ come from the germline V gene (reference sequence). This CDR3 spans 17 amino acids. Trimming shortened V by 7 bases and J by 1 base, and 20 bases separated the two germline ends. CDR3 amino acids: CASTGSSFGLSGNTIYF. DNA of the CDR3: TGTGCCAGCACGGGGTCGTCCTTCGGCCTTTCTGGAAACACCATATATTTT.

At least ten counts were recorded for this clonotype. The V call is TRBV2, the J call TRBJ1-1; D might be TRBD1 (5 bases). V gave up 6 bases and J gave up 5 bases, with 16 bases separating them. The CDR3 extends over 14 amino acids. Germline-derived CDR1 and CDR2 are SNHLY and FYNNEI. The CDR3, as DNA: TGTGCCAGCAGAAAACAGGTGGCGGGGACTGAAGCTTTCTTT. It yields the protein CASRKQVAGTEAFF.

This sequence joins TRBV14 and TRBJ2-7, with 11 bases identical to TRBD2. V shed 1 base, J shed 6 bases, and the junction held 5 bases outside the gene matches. There are 15 residues in the CDR3. Per the germline V gene, CDR1 is SGHDN and CDR2 is FVKESK. The CDR3 bases are TGTGCCAGCAGCCAAGTGTCCCTAGCGGGAGGCGAGCAGTACTTC. This gives the protein CASSQVSLAGGEQYF.

This clonotype was found many times. V and J are TRBV11-2 and TRBJ2-2; tentative D call: TRBD2 (6 bases). V was trimmed by 1 base and J by 7 bases, leaving 10 bases between them. Germline values: CDR1 SGHAT, CDR2 FQNNGV. The CDR3 covers 14 residues. As DNA, the CDR3 is TGTGCCAGCAGCTTAGGGGGGGAGAGCGGGGAGCTGTTTTTT. Protein sequence: CASSLGGESGELFF.

CDR3: CASSVGGSGTGIGYTF. CDR3 DNA: TGTGCCAGCAGCGTAGGAGGGTCGGGGACAGGGATTGGCTACACCTTC. This chain connects TRBV2 to TRBJ1-2; 9 bases align to TRBD1. CDR3 length: 16 residues. The V gene's germline CDR1 is SNHLY and CDR2 FYNNEI. V lost 6 bases, J lost 7 bases, and 15 bases stayed unmatched.

This clonotype was detected many times. V gene TRBV2 combines with J gene TRBJ1-5, with TRBD1 as a possible D gene (5 bases). Trimming shortened V by 1 base and J by 2 bases, and 6 bases separated the two germline ends. CDR3 size: 14 residues. CDR1 SNHLY and CDR2 FYNNEI come from the germline V gene. CDR3 amino acids: CASSEGQRNQPQHF. CDR3 sequence (DNA): TGTGCCAGCAGTGAAGGACAGCGCAATCAGCCCCAGCATTTT.

This clonotype was observed many times. The CDR3 loop reads CASSPITGTSGSWETQYF. The CDR3 bases are TGTGCCAGCAGTCCAATTACGGGAACTAGCGGGAGCTGGGAGACCCAGTACTTC. J is TRBJ2-5 and V is TRBV12-3 or TRBV12-4; 11 bases match TRBD2. This CDR3 has 18 residues. J gave up 5 bases and V 5 bases, and 16 bases lay outside the gene matches.

This clonotype was seen more than once but under ten times. V and J are TRBV12-3 or TRBV12-4 and TRBJ1-4; D may be TRBD1 (5 bases). Trimming shortened V by 6 bases and J by 7 bases, and 15 bases separated the two germline ends. The CDR3 runs 14 residues. The CDR3 DNA follows: TGTGCCAGCAGACCGGGACCCGCCAGTGAAAAACTGTTTTTT. Its protein product is CASRPGPASEKLFF.

Ten or more counts support this clonotype. The gene calls are TRBV2 and TRBJ1-1; no clear D. This CDR3 comprises 13 residues. Trimming removed 6 bases at V and 0 bases at J, with 8 bases between. Germline V gives CDR1 SNHLY, CDR2 FYNNEI. DNA for the CDR3: TGTGCCAGCAGAACCGAAATGAACACTGAAGCTTTCTTT. Encoded protein: CASRTEMNTEAFF. Drawing the rest from reference TRBV2 and TRBJ1-1, the complete variable domain is EPEVTQTPSHQVTQMGQEVILRCVPISNHLYFYWYRQILGQKVEFLVSFYNNEISEKSEIFDDQFSVERPDGSNFTLKIRSTKLEDSAMYFCASRTEMNTEAFFGQGTRLTVV.

The genes are TRBV20-1 and TRBJ1-5; a possible D gene is TRBD1 (6 bases). V lost 8 bases to trimming and J lost 6 bases, with 20 bases between them. The CDR3 loop spans 14 amino acids. Per the germline V gene, CDR1 is DFQATT and CDR2 is SNEGSKA (reference sequence). This chain's CDR3 is CSLSDLRGAQPQHF. The CDR3 nucleotides read TGCAGTTTATCCGACCTAAGGGGGGCTCAGCCCCAGCATTTT.

This clonotype came up many times. The V and J genes are TRBV7-2 and TRBJ2-7; D uncertain. V lost 4 bases, J lost 0 bases, and 10 bases lay in between. The CDR3 contains 14 residues. Germline CDR1 and CDR2: SGHTA and FQGNSA. The CDR3 DNA sequence: TGTGCCAGCAGCTCAATCGGAGCCTCCTACGAGCAGTACTTC. This encodes CASSSIGASYEQYF.

This clonotype was seen at least ten times. The chain combines TRBV28 with TRBJ2-7, with 8 bases matching TRBD1. The CDR3 consists of 16 residues. Germline V gives CDR1 MDHEN, CDR2 SYDVKM. The V and J ends lost 8 bases and 4 bases, in that order; junction bases with no gene match: 16. The CDR3 region has the DNA TGTGCCAGCGGGGGGATCGGGACAGGCCCCCTTTACGAGCAGTACTTC. As protein: CASGGIGTGPLYEQYF.

DNA of the CDR3: TGTGCCAGCAGCTTCGTCCCCGACAGTCTCTATGGCTACACCTTC. Amino acids: CASSFVPDSLYGYTF. The J gene is TRBJ1-2, the V gene TRBV7-9; the D gene is possibly TRBD1 (5 bases). Per germline, CDR1 SEHNR and CDR2 FQNEAQ (reference sequence). Trimming removed 3 bases from V and 4 bases from J, with 15 bases in between. The CDR3 length is 15 residues.

This clonotype occurred many times. J is TRBJ2-7 and V is TRBV28; 11 bases are a match to TRBD2. Trimming took 5 bases from V and 6 from J; bases not matched to a gene: 12. Germline V lookup: CDR1 MDHEN, CDR2 SYDVKM. This CDR3 has 16 amino acids. CDR3 bases: TGTGCCAGCAGTCCTCCGGGACTAGCGGAGGCACGCGAGCAGTACTTC. The encoded protein is CASSPPGLAEAREQYF.

This clonotype was seen ten or more times. The gene calls are TRBV11-2 and TRBJ2-7; the D gene is possibly TRBD2 (5 bases). CDR1 is SGHAT, CDR2 FQNNGV, per germline. CDR3 length: 17 amino acids. V was cut by 7 bases and J by 4 bases, with 26 bases left in between. The CDR3 DNA reads TGTGCCAGCACCATTAGAGGGCGGTCGTCAATCCCTTACGAGCAGTACTTC. It yields the protein CASTIRGRSSIPYEQYF.

The chain recombines TRBV7-3 with TRBJ1-2, with D maybe TRBD1 (6 bases). The germline V gene has CDR1 SGHTA and CDR2 FQGTGA. The CDR3 extends over 17 amino acids. V was trimmed by 5 bases and J by 8 bases, leaving 27 bases between them. The CDR3 is CASSKLRVRSGAFGYTF. In DNA, the CDR3 is TGTGCCAGCAGCAAACTTAGGGTTCGCTCGGGGGCCTTCGGCTACACCTTC.

This clonotype was picked up a small number of times. The CDR3 protein is CASSSDRAETQYF. Written as DNA, the CDR3 is TGTGCCAGCAGTAGCGACAGGGCAGAGACCCAGTACTTC. This chain joins TRBV25-1 and TRBJ2-5; 7 bases agree with TRBD1. CDR1 is MGHDK, CDR2 SYGVNS, per germline. The trim removed 5 bases at V and 4 bases at J, leaving 4 bases unmatched. CDR3 length: 13 amino acids. Combining the CDR3 with reference TRBV25-1 and TRBJ2-5 gives the whole variable domain EADIYQTPRYLVIGTGKKITLECSQTMGHDKMYWYQQDPGMELHLIHYSYGVNSTEKGDLSSESTVSRIRTEHFPLTLESARPSHTSQYLCASSSDRAETQYFGPGTRLLVL.

The gene calls are TRBV28 and TRBJ2-7, with a possible D match to TRBD1 (5 bases). From germline, CDR1 is MDHEN and CDR2 SYDVKM. V was cut by 5 bases and J by 2 bases, with 16 bases left in between. The CDR3 is 15 residues long. CDR3 loop: CASSPWGRETYEQYF. The CDR3 DNA reads as TGTGCCAGCAGTCCCTGGGGCAGGGAAACCTACGAGCAGTACTTC. Using reference TRBV28 and TRBJ2-7 for the parts outside the CDR3, the full variable domain is DVKVTQSSRYLVKRTGEKVFLECVQDMDHENMFWYRQDPGLGLRLIYFSYDVKMKEKGDIPEGYSVSREKKERFSLILESASTNQTSMYLCASSPWGRETYEQYFGPGTRLTVT.

In nucleotides, the CDR3 is TGTGCTAGTGGTTTGGGGACTAGCGGCAACACCGGGGAGCTGTTTTTT. It codes for CASGLGTSGNTGELFF. V usage is TRBV12-5 and J usage is TRBJ2-2, with 10 positions matching TRBD2. The CDR3 consists of 16 residues. The germline CDR1 and CDR2 sequences are LGHNT and FRNRAP. V was clipped by 1 base and J by 2 bases; unmatched bases: 1.